This TCR beta chain derives from a study of cytomegalovirus exposure and HLA in healthy donors. Turning to the study itself: Earlier work reported 117 million unique TCR beta sequences from 150 million to 200 million T cells. Approximately 81% of 398 genotyped donors fell in the Caucasian-associated ancestry cluster.

Regarding donors, all were healthy bone marrow donors. PCR used 60 Vbeta primers and 13 Jbeta primers. Sequenced by immunoSEQ multiplex PCR; TCRdb stores in-frame clones only, minus some. The sample has roughly 150,000 clones, roughly 80% seen once. Trimming removed 0 bases from V and 1 base from J, with 9 bases in between. Per the germline V gene, CDR1 is SEHNR and CDR2 is FQNEAQ (reference sequence). The CDR3 sequence is 15 residues long. The V and J genes are TRBV7-9 and TRBJ2-5, with D possibly being TRBD2 (6 bases). Sample: PBMCs. The TCR originated in a boy between 2 and 10 years old in good health and CMV-seronegative. DNA of the CDR3: TGTGCCAGCAGCTTAGCGGGGGGACTCCAAGAGACCCAGTACTTC. Translating it yields CASSLAGGLQETQYF.